This T cell receptor (beta chain) was profiled in a study of cytomegalovirus exposure and HLA in healthy donors. Vbeta (60) and Jbeta (13) primers were used in the PCR. The repertoire was sequenced with immunoSEQ multiplex PCR; TCRdb's copy has only in-frame clones and lacks some. The table lists under 200,000 clones, 85% of them singletons. Germline values: CDR1 SGHAT, CDR2 FQNNGV. This CDR3 comprises 16 residues. V gave up 4 bases and J gave up 5 bases; unmatched junction bases: 9. Material: PBMCs. The sequence was collected from a man aged 25-45 years in good health and CMV-seropositive. This chain joins TRBV11-2 and TRBJ2-7; 12 bases match TRBD2. This chain's CDR3 is CASSWRLAGVEDEQYF. CDR3 nucleotides: TGTGCCAGCAGCTGGCGACTAGCGGGAGTTGAAGACGAGCAGTACTTC.